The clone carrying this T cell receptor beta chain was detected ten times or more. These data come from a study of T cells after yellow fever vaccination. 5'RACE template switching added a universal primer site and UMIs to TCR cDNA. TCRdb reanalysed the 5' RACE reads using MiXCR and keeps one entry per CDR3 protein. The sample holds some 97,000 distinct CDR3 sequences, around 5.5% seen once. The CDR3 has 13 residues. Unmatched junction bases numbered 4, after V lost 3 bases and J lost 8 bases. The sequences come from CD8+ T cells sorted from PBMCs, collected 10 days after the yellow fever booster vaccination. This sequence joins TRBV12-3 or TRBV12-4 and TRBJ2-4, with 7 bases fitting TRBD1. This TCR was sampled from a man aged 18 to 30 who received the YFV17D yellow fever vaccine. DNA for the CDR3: TGTGCCAGCAGTTTTCGTCAGGGGGACATTCAGTACTTC. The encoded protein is CASSFRQGDIQYF.